The 29 T cell receptor beta chains given below trace back to one sample, sequenced in a study. TCRdb reprocessed the RT-PCR reads with MiXCR, giving one entry per CDR3 protein. Among about 680,000 distinct CDR3 sequences listed, 14% were seen once. Sequenced: memory CD4+ T cells from blood. The receptors originated from a female donor in good health, serving as a healthy control.

This clonotype was counted a few times. V usage is TRBV20-1 and J usage is TRBJ1-1; D might be TRBD1 (5 bases). Trimming removed 5 bases from V and 6 bases from J, with 10 bases in between. This CDR3 region has 11 residues. Germline CDR1 DFQATT, CDR2 SNEGSKA (reference sequence). CDR3 coding DNA: TGCAGTGCTTGGGGGACTCCTGAAGCTTTCTTT. Encoded protein: CSAWGTPEAFF.

This clonotype was counted only a few times. The chain has TRBV12-3 or TRBV12-4 and TRBJ2-2; unclear D gene. The CDR3 is made up of 15 amino acids. Deletions cut 3 bases from V and 5 bases from J, with 13 bases between. For the CDR3, the DNA is TGTGCCAGCAGTTTTCTGGCCTCGTGGACCGGGGAGCTGTTTTTT. Its protein is CASSFLASWTGELFF.

The genes are TRBV20-1 and TRBJ1-6, with a tentative D call TRBD1 (5 bases). The CDR3 extends over 15 amino acids. CDR1 is DFQATT, CDR2 SNEGSKA, per germline (reference sequence). Trimming left V 3 bases short and J 8 bases short, with 17 bases between. CDR3 nucleotides: TGCAGTGCTAGCGTCACAGGCGGGTCAGATTCACCCCTCCACTTT. Protein sequence: CSASVTGGSDSPLHF.

The V and J genes are TRBV18 and TRBJ1-2, with D possibly matching TRBD1 (5 bases). CDR3 length: 17 amino acids. V lost 3 bases to trimming and J lost 0 bases, with 17 bases between them. In germline, CDR1 is KGHSH, CDR2 LQKENI. The CDR3 reads CASSPIDSLGANYGYTF. In DNA, the CDR3 is TGTGCCAGCTCACCTATCGACTCATTGGGGGCTAACTATGGCTACACCTTC.

This clonotype was picked up many times. The chain couples TRBV7-3 to TRBJ2-1; 9 positions match TRBD2. The CDR3 extends over 14 amino acids. J gave up 8 bases and V 6 bases, and 8 bases lay outside the gene matches. Germline-derived CDR1 and CDR2 are SGHTA and FQGTGA. CDR3 region: CASSGTSNGYEQFF. In DNA form, the CDR3 reads TGTGCCAGCAGTGGGACTAGCAATGGGTATGAGCAGTTCTTC.

This clonotype has a handful of counts. In DNA, the CDR3 is TGTGCCAGCACCTGGACAGGGAGCGCTGAAGCTTTCTTT. Translating it yields CASTWTGSAEAFF. The genes are TRBV6-5 and TRBJ1-1; 8 bases map to TRBD1. CDR1 MNHEY and CDR2 SVGAGI come from the germline V gene. The CDR3 totals 13 residues. V shed 7 bases, J shed 6 bases, and the junction held 7 bases outside the gene matches.

This clonotype has ten or more counts. The chain combines TRBV12-3 or TRBV12-4 with TRBJ2-7, with D tentatively TRBD1 (6 bases). V lost 5 bases and J 3 bases, leaving 8 bases between the germline ends. The CDR3 length is 12 residues. The CDR3 DNA is TGTGCCAGCAGTCGGACAGTCTACGAGCAGTACTTC. Translation gives CASSRTVYEQYF.

This clonotype was counted many times. The rearrangement links TRBV27 to TRBJ2-2; TRBD1 aligns across 9 bases. The CDR3 has 17 amino acids. Germline V gene data show CDR1 as MNHEY and CDR2 as SMNVEV (reference sequence). V was pared by 6 bases and J by 2 bases, with 10 bases of the junction left unmatched. The chain's CDR3 is CASRSAKGQGNTGELFF. The CDR3 region has the DNA TGTGCCAGCAGATCTGCCAAGGGACAGGGCAACACCGGGGAGCTGTTTTTT.

This clonotype was counted ten times or more. V gene TRBV5-6 combines with J gene TRBJ1-1, with D perhaps matching TRBD1 (6 bases). Germline CDR1 and CDR2: SGHDT and YYEEEE. V shed 4 bases and J shed 6 bases, with 19 bases lying between them. The CDR3 covers 15 residues. The DNA for the CDR3 is TGTGCCAGCAGCAGACTACAGGGAACTGTCCCTGAAGCTTTCTTT. Amino acid sequence: CASSRLQGTVPEAFF.

The chain recombines TRBV2 with TRBJ2-2; TRBD2 aligns across 7 bases. The CDR3 loop spans 13 amino acids. V was clipped by 9 bases and J by 3 bases; unmatched bases: 4. CDR1 and CDR2 from the germline V gene are SNHLY and FYNNEI. The CDR3 loop is CASRLADTGELFF. Here the CDR3 DNA reads TGTGCCAGTAGACTAGCAGACACCGGGGAGCTGTTTTTT.

This clonotype was observed a few times. The chain couples TRBV29-1 to TRBJ2-1; D is perhaps TRBD1 (5 bases). The CDR3 runs to 12 residues. Germline V gene data show CDR1 as SQVTM and CDR2 as ANQGSEA. Trimming shortened V by 3 bases and J by 8 bases, and 11 bases separated the two germline ends. The CDR3 sequence is CSVEGRAYEQFF. DNA for the CDR3: TGCAGCGTTGAGGGCAGGGCCTATGAGCAGTTCTTC.

This clonotype was seen ten or more times. V is TRBV12-3 or TRBV12-4 and J is TRBJ2-1; perhaps TRBD2 as D (5 bases). The CDR3 is 11 amino acids. The ends were cut back, 3 bases at V and 14 bases at J, with 11 bases in the middle. This chain's CDR3 is CASSFGNSKFF. For the CDR3, the DNA is TGTGCCAGCAGTTTCGGGAACTCAAAGTTCTTC.

This clonotype was recorded many times. The chain is built from TRBV10-3 and TRBJ1-2; no definite D call. Trimming took 8 bases from V and 2 from J, leaving 18 bases between them. The CDR3 has 15 residues. Germline V CDR1 and CDR2: ENHRY, SYGVKD. The CDR3 region is CAILGGTTTNYGYTF. In DNA form, the CDR3 reads TGTGCCATCTTGGGCGGCACGACGACAAACTATGGCTACACCTTC.

This clonotype has only a few counts. The rearrangement uses TRBV7-2 and TRBJ1-6; 8 nucleotides line up with TRBD1. Germline V gene lookup returns CDR1 SGHTA and CDR2 FQGNSA. The CDR3 extends over 15 amino acids. V was clipped by 5 bases and J by 2 bases; unmatched bases: 2. The CDR3 coding sequence is TGTGCCAGCAGCACGACAGGGGCCTATAATTCACCCCTCCACTTT. Protein product: CASSTTGAYNSPLHF.

This clonotype occurred a few times. This CDR3 reads CASSSGALGNQPQHF. DNA of the CDR3: TGTGCCAGCAGCTCCGGGGCGCTGGGAAATCAGCCCCAGCATTTT. The V call is TRBV7-2, the J call TRBJ1-5, with D possibly TRBD1 on 5 matching bases. Germline V lookup: CDR1 SGHTA, CDR2 FQGNSA. V lost 4 bases, J lost 4 bases, and 14 bases lay in between. The CDR3 is made up of 15 amino acids.

The genes are TRBV15 and TRBJ2-3, with 15 bases identical to TRBD2. The ends lost 5 bases at V and 6 bases at J; junction bases unmatched: 3. There are 15 residues in the CDR3. CDR1 and CDR2 (germline): LNHNV, YYDKDF (reference sequence). The CDR3 loop is CATSGGLAGGDTQYF. DNA for the CDR3: TGTGCCACCAGCGGAGGACTAGCGGGAGGGGATACGCAGTATTTT.

The chain employs TRBV24-1 and TRBJ2-1; 14 positions match TRBD2. J lost 3 bases, V lost 5 bases, and 2 bases had no gene match. The CDR3 covers 16 residues. In germline, CDR1 is KGHDR, CDR2 SFDVKD. The CDR3 DNA reads TGTGCCACCAGTGGACTAGCGGGGGGGAGCTACAATGAGCAGTTCTTC. Protein product: CATSGLAGGSYNEQFF.

The chain combines TRBV20-1 with TRBJ2-5; D is ambiguous. The CDR3 totals 13 residues. V lost 6 bases to trimming and J lost 1 base, with 12 bases between them. Germline V gives CDR1 DFQATT, CDR2 SNEGSKA (reference sequence). The CDR3 loop is CSAARGAQETQYF. In DNA form, the CDR3 reads TGCAGTGCCGCTCGAGGAGCCCAAGAGACCCAGTACTTC.

This clonotype turned up a few times. This sequence joins TRBV5-1 and TRBJ2-7; 7 positions match TRBD1. Trimming at V came to 6 bases and at J to 2 bases, leaving 8 bases not matched to a gene. Germline V lookup: CDR1 SGHRS, CDR2 YFSETQ. This CDR3 region has 14 residues. CDR3 bases: TGCGCCAGCACGTCCCGGACAGGAGCCTACGAGCAGTACTTC. Translated, it gives CASTSRTGAYEQYF. Filled out from reference TRBV5-1 and TRBJ2-7, the complete variable domain reads KAGVTQTPRYLIKTRGQQVTLSCSPISGHRSVSWYQQTPGQGLQFLFEYFSETQRNKGNFPGRFSGRQFSNSRSEMNVSTLELGDSALYLCASTSRTGAYEQYFGPGTRLTVT.

The rearrangement joins TRBV7-9 to TRBJ2-7; perhaps TRBD1 as D (5 bases). With 2 bases removed from V and 5 bases from J, the gap between germline ends came to 13 bases. The CDR3 is 14 residues long. Germline V gene data show CDR1 as SEHNR and CDR2 as FQNEAQ (reference sequence). The CDR3 reads CASSLSQGLDEQYF. CDR3 nucleotides: TGTGCCAGCAGCTTAAGCCAGGGTCTGGACGAGCAGTACTTC.

This clonotype was found many times. The chain is built from TRBV7-3 and TRBJ2-1; 9 bases agree with TRBD2. Germline assignment: CDR1 SGHTA and CDR2 FQGTGA. The ends lost 5 bases at V and 9 bases at J; junction bases unmatched: 14. The CDR3 is 16 residues long. DNA of the CDR3: TGTGCCAGCAGCCCCTCGATAGCGGGAGAGAGCAGTGAGCAGTTCTTC. Its translation is CASSPSIAGESSEQFF.

V is TRBV18 and J is TRBJ2-7, with TRBD1 matching over 8 bases. Germline CDR1 and CDR2: KGHSH and LQKENI. The J segment lost 11 bases and the V segment lost 3 bases, leaving 12 bases of the junction unmatched. CDR3 length: 14 residues. The DNA of the CDR3 is TGTGCCAGCTCACCGTTAGGGCAGGGGGCATCTGAGTACTTC. This translates into CASSPLGQGASEYF.

This clonotype was seen a handful of times. This rearrangement joins TRBV5-1 to TRBJ2-7, with D perhaps matching TRBD2 (5 bases). The CDR3 contains 14 residues. Germline CDR1 and CDR2: SGHRS and YFSETQ. V was pared by 4 bases and J by 0 bases, with 11 bases between. CDR3 protein: CASSPFGNSYEQYF. DNA of the CDR3: TGCGCCAGCAGCCCCTTCGGGAACTCCTACGAGCAGTACTTC.

The V call is TRBV5-1, the J call TRBJ1-1; no clear D. The ends were cut back, 0 bases at V and 6 bases at J, with 6 bases in the middle. The CDR3 has 12 amino acids. The germline CDR1 and CDR2 sequences are SGHRS and YFSETQ. CDR3 nucleotide sequence: TGCGCCAGCAGCTTGGGGTACGCTGAAGCTTTCTTT. Residues: CASSLGYAEAFF.

The chain uses TRBV25-1 and TRBJ2-5; the match to TRBD1 covers 10 bases. The V segment lost 4 bases and the J segment 1 base; nucleotides outside the gene matches: 6. There are 16 residues in the CDR3. CDR1 and CDR2 (germline): MGHDK, SYGVNS. The CDR3 loop reads CASSAWRTGGQETQYF. In nucleotides, the CDR3 is TGTGCCAGCAGTGCCTGGAGGACAGGGGGCCAAGAGACCCAGTACTTC.

This clonotype was observed a few times. The chain recombines TRBV6-1 with TRBJ1-2; D might be TRBD1 (6 bases). This CDR3 is 17 amino acids long. The germline gives CDR1 MNHNS, CDR2 SASEGT. V shed 6 bases and J shed 2 bases, with 22 bases lying between them. The DNA of the CDR3 is TGTGCCAGCAGCCGGGGCCGCGGGGGCGTTTCGAACTATGGCTACACCTTC. It specifies CASSRGRGGVSNYGYTF.

As for this clonotype: A much larger clone lies a single base off, so this may be a read error. This chain joins TRBV6-6 and TRBJ2-7; the match to TRBD1 covers 8 bases. The CDR3 is 16 residues long. Germline lookup yields CDR1 MNHNY and CDR2 SVGAGI (reference sequence). The CDR3 region is CPSKGVGQASSYEQYF. The CDR3 DNA follows: TGTCCCAGCAAAGGAGTGGGACAGGCGAGCTCCTACGAGCAGTACTTC.

Only a few counts were recorded for this clonotype. The chain links TRBV24-1 to TRBJ2-3, with TRBD2 matching 9 bases. This CDR3 has 17 residues. V dropped 5 bases and J dropped 6; count of bases not matched to a gene: 14. The germline V gene encodes CDR1 KGHDR and CDR2 SFDVKD. The CDR3, as DNA: TGTGCCACCAGTGCCCTTGGTCGGCGGGAGGGTACCGATACGCAGTATTTT. It encodes CATSALGRREGTDTQYF.

This clonotype came up many times. This chain uses TRBV5-1 with TRBJ2-3; TRBD2 agrees at 12 bases. Germline CDR1 SGHRS, CDR2 YFSETQ. With V trimmed by 0 bases and J by 5 bases, 4 bases remained unmatched. This CDR3 region has 16 residues. CDR3 in DNA: TGCGCCAGCAGCTTGGCCGGACTAGCGGGACAAGATACGCAGTATTTT. Translating it yields CASSLAGLAGQDTQYF.